Each of the 32 T cell receptor beta chains below was sequenced from the same sample in a study of cytomegalovirus exposure and HLA in healthy donors. 60 Vbeta and 13 Jbeta primers were used in PCR. Profiling relied on immunoSEQ multiplex PCR, and the TCRdb table lists in-frame clones only, not all of them. The repertoire holds around 99,000 clones, 60% to 70% seen once, with roughly 6.3% in the top ten. Sequenced material: PBMCs. Source of these receptors: a young woman in good health and CMV-seronegative.

This rearrangement joins TRBV6-1 to TRBJ2-5; 11 nucleotides line up with TRBD2. With V trimmed by 7 bases and J by 7 bases, 8 bases remained unmatched. This CDR3 spans 14 amino acids. Germline values: CDR1 MNHNS, CDR2 SASEGT. The CDR3 here is CASTSLAGGGTQYF. Written as DNA, the CDR3 is TGTGCCAGCACGTCGCTAGCGGGGGGAGGGACCCAGTACTTC.

J is TRBJ1-5 and V is TRBV19; 7 bases agree with TRBD1. Per germline, CDR1 LNHDA and CDR2 SQIVND (reference sequence). The CDR3 has 15 residues. With V trimmed by 4 bases and J by 4 bases, 7 bases remained unmatched. The CDR3 here is CASSTSTGVNQPQHF. The CDR3 region has the DNA TGTGCCAGTAGTACCTCTACAGGGGTGAATCAGCCCCAGCATTTT. Combining the CDR3 with reference TRBV19 and TRBJ1-5 gives the whole variable domain DGGITQSPKYLFRKEGQNVTLSCEQNLNHDAMYWYRQDPGQGLRLIYYSQIVNDFQKGDIAEGYSVSREKKESFPLTVTSAQKNPTAFYLCASSTSTGVNQPQHFGDGTRLSIL.

The rearrangement links TRBV7-9 to TRBJ1-4, with TRBD1 matching over 7 bases. V dropped 3 bases and J dropped 3; count of bases not matched to a gene: 1. In germline, CDR1 is SEHNR, CDR2 FQNEAQ (reference sequence). The CDR3 has 14 residues. The CDR3 protein is CASSFGTANEKLFF. CDR3 nucleotide sequence: TGTGCCAGCAGCTTTGGGACAGCTAATGAAAAACTGTTTTTT.

The chain carries TRBV10-3 and TRBJ2-1, with 12 bases that match TRBD2. V was clipped by 5 bases and J by 7 bases; unmatched bases: 3. Germline-derived CDR1 and CDR2 are ENHRY and SYGVKD. The CDR3 has 14 amino acids. The CDR3 DNA reads as TGTGCCATCAGTCTAGCGGGAGGGCCAAATGAGCAGTTCTTC. This translates into CAISLAGGPNEQFF.

This rearrangement joins TRBV28 to TRBJ2-7; TRBD2 aligns across 10 bases. The CDR3 consists of 13 residues. Germline-derived CDR1 and CDR2 are MDHEN and SYDVKM. With 6 bases clipped from V and 5 bases from J, the junction kept 4 bases outside the gene matches. The CDR3, as DNA: TGTGCCAGCAGAGAGAGCGGGAGGGACGAGCAGTACTTC. This codes for CASRESGRDEQYF.

The genes are TRBV9 and TRBJ2-2; TRBD1 matches 12 bases. Per germline, CDR1 SGDLS and CDR2 YYNGEE. The CDR3 covers 16 residues. V shed 3 bases, J shed 4 bases, and the junction held 4 bases outside the gene matches. The CDR3 nucleotides read TGTGCCAGCAGCGCCCGGGGACAGGGGGCCACCGGGGAGCTGTTTTTT. Protein: CASSARGQGATGELFF.

The chain combines TRBV9 with TRBJ2-3; 8 nucleotides agree with TRBD2. The CDR3 runs 15 residues. The junction had 3 bases not matched to a gene; V was cut back by 0 bases and J by 3 bases. CDR1 is SGDLS, CDR2 YYNGEE, per germline. The CDR3 protein is CASSVVSGITDTQYF. As DNA, the CDR3 is TGTGCCAGCAGCGTAGTTAGCGGGATAACAGATACGCAGTATTTT.

The V call is TRBV18, the J call TRBJ2-4; TRBD2 matches at 7 bases. Germline V gives CDR1 KGHSH, CDR2 LQKENI. V dropped 0 bases and J dropped 0; count of bases not matched to a gene: 5. The CDR3 sequence is 17 residues long. The CDR3 spells CASSPPSLAVAKNIQYF. In nucleotides, the CDR3 is TGTGCCAGCTCACCACCAAGTCTAGCGGTAGCCAAAAACATTCAGTACTTC.

This clone was seen a handful of times. The V and J genes are TRBV11-2 and TRBJ1-1; D call uncertain. This CDR3 is built from 16 residues. Trimming removed 5 bases from V and 1 base from J, with 17 bases in between. Germline CDR1 reads SGHAT; CDR2 reads FQNNGV. CDR3 region: CASSPHPRGANTEAFF. The CDR3 DNA reads as TGTGCCAGCAGCCCCCATCCTCGGGGAGCGAACACTGAAGCTTTCTTT.

The chain links TRBV2 to TRBJ2-2; 9 bases match TRBD1. Trimming took 4 bases from V and 5 from J; bases not matched to a gene: 2. The germline V gene has CDR1 SNHLY and CDR2 FYNNEI. CDR3 length: 14 residues. In DNA, the CDR3 is TGTGCCAGCAGTGGGACAGGGGAAACCGGGGAGCTGTTTTTT. Its protein product is CASSGTGETGELFF.

This clone was recorded once. J is TRBJ1-1 and V is TRBV15, with 10 bases lining up with TRBD1. V dropped 6 bases and J dropped 3; count of bases not matched to a gene: 4. The germline CDR1 and CDR2 sequences are LNHNV and YYDKDF (reference sequence). This CDR3 spans 14 amino acids. The CDR3 bases are TGTGCCACCAGTTCGGGACAGGGGTACACTGAAGCTTTCTTT. Encoded protein: CATSSGQGYTEAFF.

This clone was counted only a few times. This CDR3 is CASSYGGGRYEQYF. Here the CDR3 DNA reads TGTGCCAGCAGTTACGGCGGGGGGCGCTACGAGCAGTACTTC. The rearrangement uses TRBV6-5 and TRBJ2-7; 8 nucleotides match TRBD2. V gave up 2 bases and J gave up 3 bases; unmatched junction bases: 3. The germline V gene encodes CDR1 MNHEY and CDR2 SVGAGI. The CDR3 spans 14 residues.

The chain links TRBV30 to TRBJ1-6; TRBD1 is a possible D gene (5 bases). In germline, CDR1 is GTSNPN, CDR2 SVGIG (reference sequence). V shed 4 bases and J shed 1 base, with 5 bases lying between them. The CDR3 sequence is 13 residues long. CDR3 DNA: TGTGCCTGGACAGGGTCCTATAATTCACCCCTCCACTTT. Protein product: CAWTGSYNSPLHF.

The chain is built from TRBV5-6 and TRBJ2-5; TRBD2 matches at 12 bases. Looked up from germline, CDR1 is SGHDT and CDR2 is YYEEEE. V lost 4 bases and J lost 5; bases outside the gene matches: 9. The CDR3 covers 16 residues. CDR3: CASSGSSGRAGETQYF. For the CDR3, the DNA is TGTGCCAGCAGCGGCTCTAGCGGGAGGGCCGGGGAGACCCAGTACTTC.

The J gene is TRBJ2-1, the V gene TRBV5-6, with 7 bases lining up with TRBD2. J lost 7 bases, V lost 2 bases, and 9 bases had no gene match. Germline CDR1 reads SGHDT; CDR2 reads YYEEEE. CDR3 size: 15 residues. As DNA, the CDR3 is TGTGCCAGCAGCTTATACCGGGACTACCGTAATGAGCAGTTCTTC. It codes for CASSLYRDYRNEQFF.

V gene TRBV5-6 combines with J gene TRBJ2-1, with 8 bases matching TRBD1. The germline gives CDR1 SGHDT, CDR2 YYEEEE. This CDR3 contains 13 residues. V shed 4 bases, J shed 6 bases, and the junction held 3 bases outside the gene matches. The CDR3 DNA sequence: TGTGCCAGCAGCAGGACAGGGACCAATGAGCAGTTCTTC. Translating gives CASSRTGTNEQFF.

This clone showed up just once. V usage is TRBV30 and J usage is TRBJ2-7, with 7 bases that match TRBD2. CDR1 is GTSNPN, CDR2 SVGIG, per germline (reference sequence). V lost 0 bases, J lost 5 bases, and 22 bases stayed unmatched. There are 19 residues in the CDR3. The CDR3 coding sequence is TGTGCCTGGAGTGTACGGCCGCTAGCGGCAAGAGGTCGGTTCGACGAGCAGTACTTC. It codes for CAWSVRPLAARGRFDEQYF.

The chain's CDR3 is CASSIRGDSNQPQHF. CDR3 coding DNA: TGTGCCAGTAGTATAAGGGGTGATAGCAATCAGCCCCAGCATTTT. This chain joins TRBV19 and TRBJ1-5, with D perhaps matching TRBD1 (5 bases). V was pared by 2 bases and J by 0 bases, with 8 bases between. Germline assignment: CDR1 LNHDA and CDR2 SQIVND (reference sequence). CDR3 length equals 15 residues. Drawing the rest from reference TRBV19 and TRBJ1-5, the complete variable domain is DGGITQSPKYLFRKEGQNVTLSCEQNLNHDAMYWYRQDPGQGLRLIYYSQIVNDFQKGDIAEGYSVSREKKESFPLTVTSAQKNPTAFYLCASSIRGDSNQPQHFGDGTRLSIL.

The chain recombines TRBV19 with TRBJ1-6, with 7 nucleotides matching TRBD1. Germline lookup yields CDR1 LNHDA and CDR2 SQIVND (reference sequence). J was trimmed by 7 bases and V by 6 bases; bases with no gene match: 3. The CDR3 loop spans 13 amino acids. CDR3 bases: TGTGCCAGTAGAAGGGGGCAGAATTCACCCCTCCACTTT. Its translation: CASRRGQNSPLHF.

In this sample, this clone turned up a few times. The chain carries TRBV27 and TRBJ2-7; a weak D match, TRBD1 (6 bases). Trimming removed 3 bases at V and 3 bases at J, with 9 bases between. This CDR3 spans 13 amino acids. CDR1 and CDR2 from the germline V gene are MNHEY and SMNVEV (reference sequence). Here the CDR3 DNA reads TGTGCCAGCAGTTTGGACAGATACTACGAGCAGTACTTC. Its protein is CASSLDRYYEQYF.

The CDR3 loop reads CSVEGGGETQYF. DNA for the CDR3: TGCAGCGTTGAGGGAGGGGGAGAGACCCAGTACTTC. V is TRBV29-1 and J is TRBJ2-5; possibly TRBD2 for D (7 bases). The CDR3 is 12 amino acids. The V end lost 3 bases, the J end lost 4 bases, and 9 bases lay between the germline ends. CDR1 and CDR2 from the germline V gene are SQVTM and ANQGSEA.

The chain carries TRBV14 and TRBJ2-1; D gene uncertain. The germline V gene encodes CDR1 SGHDN and CDR2 FVKESK. This CDR3 spans 14 amino acids. The V gene lost 0 bases and the J gene lost 6 bases, with 9 bases spanning the gap. CDR3 loop: CASSQDTAINEQFF. DNA of the CDR3: TGTGCCAGCAGCCAAGATACCGCGATCAATGAGCAGTTCTTC.

The J gene is TRBJ2-3, the V gene TRBV6-1; D is uncertain. CDR1 and CDR2 (germline): MNHNS, SASEGT. Trimming removed 3 bases at V and 14 bases at J, with 18 bases between. The CDR3 runs to 13 residues. The CDR3 here is CASSERAPPSPYF. CDR3 nucleotide sequence: TGTGCCAGCAGTGAGAGAGCCCCACCGAGCCCGTATTTT.

The table lists this clone with a count of one. V and J are TRBV30 and TRBJ2-7, with 7 bases matching TRBD1. Trimming cost V 2 bases and J 9 bases; bases outside gene matches: 13. Germline CDR1 and CDR2: GTSNPN and SVGIG (reference sequence). The CDR3 covers 14 residues. CDR3 sequence: CAWSSPGQFLGQYF. Written as DNA, the CDR3 is TGTGCCTGGAGTTCTCCGGGACAGTTCTTAGGGCAGTACTTC.

The chain is built from TRBV15 and TRBJ2-5, with D unclear. The better agreement between TRBJ2-7 and the DNA end casts doubt on the J call. The CDR3 is made up of 13 amino acids. From germline, CDR1 is LNHNV and CDR2 YYDKDF (reference sequence). The CDR3 bases are TGTGCCACCAGCCTTGCGTTAGCCTACGAGCAGTACTTC. Protein product: CATSLALAYEQYF.

The chain uses TRBV6-5 and TRBJ2-2; D might be TRBD1 (5 bases). Germline assignment: CDR1 MNHEY and CDR2 SVGAGI. The germline V and J ends were trimmed by 3 bases and 7 bases, with 12 bases remaining between them. The length of the CDR3 is 14 residues. CDR3 sequence reads: CASSYRTTGGELFF. CDR3 coding DNA: TGTGCCAGCAGTTATAGAACTACAGGCGGGGAGCTGTTTTTT.

V usage is TRBV5-1 and J usage is TRBJ2-7; possibly TRBD1 for D (5 bases). The CDR3 runs to 17 residues. Germline CDR1 SGHRS, CDR2 YFSETQ. Between the trimmed V and J ends, which lost 4 bases and 1 base, there was a span of 21 bases. This CDR3 is CASSPFLSGAVSYEQYF. The CDR3 DNA is TGCGCCAGCAGCCCCTTCCTGAGTGGGGCCGTTTCCTACGAGCAGTACTTC.

The chain uses TRBV2 and TRBJ1-2, with 9 bases that match TRBD1. CDR3 length equals 14 residues. Germline V CDR1 and CDR2: SNHLY, FYNNEI. J lost 4 bases, V lost 7 bases, and 7 bases had no gene match. The chain's CDR3 is CASTPGTGFYGYTF. The CDR3 DNA sequence: TGTGCCAGCACCCCCGGGACAGGGTTCTATGGCTACACCTTC.

V usage is TRBV9 and J usage is TRBJ2-1, with 8 nucleotides matching TRBD1. The V and J ends lost 4 bases and 8 bases, in that order; junction bases with no gene match: 20. CDR3 length: 18 amino acids. CDR1 and CDR2 from the germline V gene are SGDLS and YYNGEE. CDR3 loop: CASSPLIERTGKHDEQFF. In nucleotides, the CDR3 is TGTGCCAGCAGCCCACTAATTGAACGGACAGGGAAACACGATGAGCAGTTCTTC.

This clone was seen only once. V and J are TRBV2 and TRBJ1-2; no clear D. This CDR3 comprises 12 residues. From germline, CDR1 is SNHLY and CDR2 FYNNEI. The V and J ends lost 1 base and 5 bases respectively, with 5 bases between them. The CDR3 DNA sequence: TGTGCCAGCAGTGAAGACAGATATGGCTACACCTTC. This codes for CASSEDRYGYTF.

This clone was recorded a few times. The V gene is TRBV25-1, the J gene TRBJ1-1; 7 nucleotides line up with TRBD1. The CDR3 runs to 14 residues. Trimming at V came to 5 bases and at J to 2 bases, leaving 5 bases not matched to a gene. Germline CDR1 and CDR2: MGHDK and SYGVNS. For the CDR3, the DNA is TGTGCCAGCAGTATACAGGGGCTCAACACTGAAGCTTTCTTT. It is translated as CASSIQGLNTEAFF.

This chain joins TRBV5-1 and TRBJ2-1, with 9 bases lining up with TRBD2. CDR1 is SGHRS, CDR2 YFSETQ, per germline. Losses at the gene ends were 4 bases for V and 0 bases for J; bases not matched to a gene: 11. The CDR3 is made up of 18 amino acids. The CDR3 is CASSGVTSGRSSYNEQFF. CDR3 nucleotides: TGCGCCAGCAGCGGGGTGACTAGCGGTAGGAGCTCCTACAATGAGCAGTTCTTC.